The next 27 T cell receptor beta chains were all read from a single sample in a study of cytomegalovirus exposure and HLA in healthy donors. This PCR relied on a set of 60 Vbeta primers and 13 Jbeta primers. The protocol was immunoSEQ multiplex PCR, while the TCRdb copy is restricted to in-frame clones and leaves out a portion. The top ten clones hold around 1.9% of a sample with about 140,000 clones, roughly three quarters of them seen once. The sample comprised PBMCs. All receptors come from a woman aged 40-49 years in good health and CMV-seronegative.

Note on this clone: Mismatch with germline at one junction end may stem from a read error. The J gene is TRBJ1-3, the V gene TRBV28; D is uncertain. The CDR3 has 15 amino acids. Germline V gives CDR1 MDHEN, CDR2 SYDVKM. The CDR3 protein is CASSLDGDSGSTIYF. In nucleotides, the CDR3 is TGTGCCAGCAGTTTAGACGGAGACTCTGGAAGCACCATATATTTT.

The CDR3 spells CASSLSSNVLLRTEAFF. The CDR3 DNA is TGTGCCAGCAGTTTATCGAGTAACGTCCTCCTGAGGACTGAAGCTTTCTTT. V gene TRBV27 combines with J gene TRBJ1-1; D is unresolved. The CDR3 is 17 residues long. Looked up from germline, CDR1 is MNHEY and CDR2 is SMNVEV (reference sequence). V shed 0 bases and J shed 5 bases, with 19 bases lying between them.

The V call is TRBV7-9, the J call TRBJ2-3; 7 nucleotides line up with TRBD2. The CDR3 sequence is 17 residues long. Germline CDR1 SEHNR, CDR2 FQNEAQ (reference sequence). V shed 0 bases, J shed 6 bases, and the junction held 12 bases outside the gene matches. The CDR3 DNA reads TGTGCCAGCAGCTTAGCGCGGTTAGCGGGTTCCGGGGATACGCAGTATTTT. Residues: CASSLARLAGSGDTQYF.

CDR3 DNA: TGTGCCAGCTCCAGGGGGGACAGGGTGGATGGCTACACCTTC. Its protein product is CASSRGDRVDGYTF. V is TRBV28 and J is TRBJ1-2; 9 nucleotides match TRBD1. The trim removed 8 bases at V and 6 bases at J, leaving 10 bases unmatched. Germline loops: CDR1 MDHEN, CDR2 SYDVKM. The CDR3 runs 14 residues.

This chain connects TRBV4-1 to TRBJ1-5, with 7 bases aligning to TRBD1. Germline V gene data show CDR1 as MGHRA and CDR2 as YSYEKL. V was clipped by 3 bases and J by 4 bases; unmatched bases: 15. This CDR3 has 18 residues. As DNA, the CDR3 is TGCGCCAGCAGCCATCCGTGGAGGTCCACAGGGGAGAATCAGCCCCAGCATTTT. This sequence encodes CASSHPWRSTGENQPQHF.

This rearrangement joins TRBV10-1 to TRBJ2-5; 14 nucleotides match TRBD2. Losses at the gene ends were 2 bases for V and 4 bases for J; bases not matched to a gene: 3. Germline V CDR1 and CDR2: WNHNN, SYGVQD (reference sequence). This CDR3 region has 16 residues. CDR3 nucleotides: TGCGCCAGCAGTGAGCTCGGGACTAGCGGGGGAGAGACCCAGTACTTC. Protein: CASSELGTSGGETQYF.

The gene calls are TRBV5-5 and TRBJ1-6, with unresolved D. The CDR3 has 14 amino acids. Germline CDR1 and CDR2: SGHKS and YYEKEE (reference sequence). With 1 base removed from V and 7 bases from J, the gap between germline ends came to 9 bases. CDR3 sequence reads: CASSLSLLNSPLHF. The CDR3 DNA is TGTGCCAGCAGCTTGAGCCTGTTAAATTCACCCCTCCACTTT.

This clone was seen more than once but under ten times. V usage is TRBV9 and J usage is TRBJ2-5; 11 bases map to TRBD1. Germline assignment: CDR1 SGDLS and CDR2 YYNGEE. CDR3 length equals 15 residues. V was pared by 4 bases and J by 3 bases, with 5 bases of the junction left unmatched. CDR3 amino acids: CASSQWTGGEETQYF. The CDR3 region has the DNA TGTGCCAGCAGCCAATGGACAGGGGGCGAAGAGACCCAGTACTTC. Complete variable domain (other parts from reference TRBV9 and TRBJ2-5): DSGVTQTPKHLITATGQRVTLRCSPRSGDLSVYWYQQSLDQGLQFLIQYYNGEERAKGNILERFSAQQFPDLHSELNLSSLELGDSALYFCASSQWTGGEETQYFGPGTRLLVL.

This clone was recorded only once. The V call is TRBV2, the J call TRBJ2-5; 8 nucleotides line up with TRBD2. The junction had 7 bases not matched to a gene; V was cut back by 5 bases and J by 2 bases. The CDR3 runs 15 residues. Germline V gives CDR1 SNHLY, CDR2 FYNNEI. CDR3 sequence (DNA): TGTGCCAGCAGTCGTGGAGGCGGGGGGCAAGAGACCCAGTACTTC. Encoded protein: CASSRGGGGQETQYF.

The gene calls are TRBV4-1 and TRBJ2-3, with 7 bases identical to TRBD2. J lost 6 bases, V lost 1 base, and 10 bases had no gene match. This CDR3 region has 16 residues. The germline CDR1 and CDR2 sequences are MGHRA and YSYEKL. The CDR3 nucleotides are TGCGCCAGCAGCCAAGTCCCGGGAGGAGGACCGGATACGCAGTATTTT. It is translated as CASSQVPGGGPDTQYF.

In this sample, this clone turned up once. V gene TRBV19 combines with J gene TRBJ2-1; 11 nucleotides line up with TRBD1. This CDR3 contains 14 residues. V gave up 6 bases and J gave up 7 bases; unmatched junction bases: 5. Germline V gene lookup returns CDR1 LNHDA and CDR2 SQIVND (reference sequence). The CDR3 region is CASRRTGGRNEQFF. The CDR3 region has the DNA TGTGCCAGTAGGAGGACAGGGGGCCGGAATGAGCAGTTCTTC. Full variable domain (remainder filled in from reference TRBV19 and TRBJ2-1): DGGITQSPKYLFRKEGQNVTLSCEQNLNHDAMYWYRQDPGQGLRLIYYSQIVNDFQKGDIAEGYSVSREKKESFPLTVTSAQKNPTAFYLCASRRTGGRNEQFFGPGTRLTVL.

The V and J genes are TRBV2 and TRBJ2-1; D is undetermined. CDR3 length equals 11 residues. The V end lost 10 bases, the J end lost 6 bases, and 10 bases lay between the germline ends. Germline CDR1 SNHLY, CDR2 FYNNEI. CDR3: CATSTGNEQFF. The CDR3 DNA is TGTGCCACCTCTACTGGCAATGAGCAGTTCTTC.

The V call is TRBV6-5, the J call TRBJ1-2; D not resolved. Germline V lookup: CDR1 MNHEY, CDR2 SVGAGI. Trimming took 2 bases from V and 3 from J, leaving 10 bases between them. This CDR3 has 14 residues. CDR3 bases: TGTGCCAGCAGTTACGAGCGGGCGCACTATGGCTACACCTTC. Encoded protein: CASSYERAHYGYTF.

The chain recombines TRBV30 with TRBJ1-2; tentative D call: TRBD1 (5 bases). CDR3 length equals 11 residues. CDR1 is GTSNPN and CDR2 is SVGIG in the germline V gene (reference sequence). V dropped 0 bases and J dropped 8 bases, with 7 bases sitting between them. The CDR3 nucleotides are TGTGCCTGGAGTGTGGGGGGGGGCTACACCTTC. Translated, it gives CAWSVGGGYTF.

This sequence joins TRBV5-1 and TRBJ1-4, with 7 bases aligning to TRBD1. Losses at the gene ends were 0 bases for V and 6 bases for J; bases not matched to a gene: 2. There are 14 residues in the CDR3. Germline CDR1 SGHRS, CDR2 YFSETQ. The CDR3 is CASSLGQGDEKLFF. The CDR3 DNA is TGCGCCAGCAGCTTGGGACAGGGTGATGAAAAACTGTTTTTT. The whole variable domain, remainder taken from reference TRBV5-1 and TRBJ1-4, is KAGVTQTPRYLIKTRGQQVTLSCSPISGHRSVSWYQQTPGQGLQFLFEYFSETQRNKGNFPGRFSGRQFSNSRSEMNVSTLELGDSALYLCASSLGQGDEKLFFGSGTQLSVL.

This clone was counted a single time. This sequence joins TRBV29-1 and TRBJ1-2; 7 bases align to TRBD1. The CDR3 sequence is 16 residues long. Per the germline V gene, CDR1 is SQVTM and CDR2 is ANQGSEA. After removal of 5 bases from V and 8 bases from J, the junction contained 20 bases not matched to a gene. CDR3 loop: CSVPNPPGQGGVGYTF. In nucleotides, the CDR3 is TGCAGCGTTCCAAATCCCCCGGGCCAGGGGGGAGTAGGCTACACCTTC.

V gene TRBV5-1 combines with J gene TRBJ1-2; 7 bases fit TRBD1. The CDR3 spans 13 residues. Losses at the gene ends were 4 bases for V and 2 bases for J; bases not matched to a gene: 2. Germline CDR1 is SGHRS and CDR2 is YFSETQ. CDR3 amino acids: CASSPQGNYGYTF. The CDR3 DNA reads as TGCGCCAGCAGCCCACAGGGGAACTATGGCTACACCTTC.

The V gene is TRBV5-1, the J gene TRBJ2-3; TRBD1 might be the D (6 bases). In germline, CDR1 is SGHRS, CDR2 YFSETQ. There are 14 residues in the CDR3. The germline V and J ends were trimmed by 2 bases and 4 bases, with 11 bases remaining between them. CDR3 in DNA: TGCGCCAGCAGCTTATGGCCAGGGGCAGATACGCAGTATTTT. Its protein is CASSLWPGADTQYF.

This clone was seen only a few times. CDR3 sequence: CASSSGLYNEQFF. Written as DNA, the CDR3 is TGTGCCAGCAGCTCTGGACTATACAATGAGCAGTTCTTC. The chain combines TRBV11-3 with TRBJ2-1; possible D gene TRBD2, 6 bases. V lost 4 bases to trimming and J lost 4 bases, with 8 bases between them. The CDR3 extends over 13 amino acids. Germline V gene sequence: CDR1 SGHNT, CDR2 YENEEA.

The CDR3 nucleotides are TGTGCCAGCAGTTGGGCCCTAAGAGCGGGAGTTGCCCTCGTTTTCACAGATACGCAGTATTTT. Translated, it gives CASSWALRAGVALVFTDTQYF. This chain links TRBV28 with TRBJ2-3, with TRBD2 matching over 8 bases. The CDR3 sequence is 21 residues long. The germline gives CDR1 MDHEN, CDR2 SYDVKM. The trim removed 4 bases at V and 2 bases at J, leaving 23 bases unmatched.

The chain has TRBV18 and TRBJ1-6; 7 positions match TRBD1. J gave up 7 bases and V 0 bases, and 3 bases lay outside the gene matches. Germline loops: CDR1 KGHSH, CDR2 LQKENI. The CDR3 runs to 15 residues. CDR3 residues: CASSPPGDSNSPLHF. CDR3 coding DNA: TGTGCCAGCTCACCACCTGGGGACAGCAATTCACCCCTCCACTTT. The full variable domain, with the rest looked up from reference TRBV18 and TRBJ1-6, is NAGVMQNPRHLVRRRGQEARLRCSPMKGHSHVYWYRQLPEEGLKFMVYLQKENIIDESGMPKERFSAEFPKEGPSILRIQQVVRGDSAAYFCASSPPGDSNSPLHFGNGTRLTVT.

CDR3 nucleotides: TGTGCCAGCAGCTTCGCAGGGGTGGAGGTGGATGGCTACACCTTC. Encoded protein: CASSFAGVEVDGYTF. This chain connects TRBV7-9 to TRBJ1-2, with a tentative D call TRBD1 (6 bases). Per the germline V gene, CDR1 is SEHNR and CDR2 is FQNEAQ (reference sequence). CDR3 length: 15 amino acids. V was clipped by 3 bases and J by 6 bases, with 17 bases between them.

As DNA, the CDR3 is TGTGCCTTGCGGGGCTCCACTTCAGGGGGCCCCAGCGGCTACACCTTC. Protein: CALRGSTSGGPSGYTF. J is TRBJ1-2 and V is TRBV10-3; 8 bases fit TRBD1. CDR1 is ENHRY and CDR2 is SYGVKD in the germline V gene. Trimming removed 11 bases from V and 8 bases from J; junction bases left unmatched: 22. The CDR3 consists of 16 residues.

This clone occurred once. J is TRBJ1-1 and V is TRBV5-1; tentatively, D is TRBD1 (5 bases). With 0 bases removed from V and 1 base from J, the gap between germline ends came to 10 bases. The CDR3 covers 15 residues. Germline CDR1 and CDR2: SGHRS and YFSETQ. This CDR3 reads CASSLVQARNTEAFF. In DNA form, the CDR3 reads TGCGCCAGCAGCTTGGTACAGGCCAGGAACACTGAAGCTTTCTTT.

The V call is TRBV10-3, the J call TRBJ2-3; tentatively, D is TRBD2 (6 bases). Looked up from germline, CDR1 is ENHRY and CDR2 is SYGVKD. Trimming shortened V by 8 bases and J by 0 bases, and 6 bases separated the two germline ends. This CDR3 is built from 12 residues. The CDR3: CAIGTSTDTQYF. DNA of the CDR3: TGTGCCATCGGGACTAGCACAGATACGCAGTATTTT.

CDR3 DNA: TGTGCCTGGAGCGTTGCGGGGGGGCTCTCAGATACGCAGTATTTT. Amino acids: CAWSVAGGLSDTQYF. The chain employs TRBV30 and TRBJ2-3; 9 nucleotides line up with TRBD2. V was clipped by 3 bases and J by 4 bases; unmatched bases: 8. This CDR3 is 15 amino acids long. Germline assignment: CDR1 GTSNPN and CDR2 SVGIG (reference sequence).

This clone showed up just once. The rearrangement links TRBV19 to TRBJ1-2; D gene unclear. In germline, CDR1 is LNHDA, CDR2 SQIVND (reference sequence). Trimming pared 5 bases from V and 2 bases from J, leaving 12 bases between. This CDR3 contains 14 residues. The CDR3 DNA is TGTGCCAGTAGTCCGTCCGGGGTGAACTATGGCTACACCTTC. Translating gives CASSPSGVNYGYTF.